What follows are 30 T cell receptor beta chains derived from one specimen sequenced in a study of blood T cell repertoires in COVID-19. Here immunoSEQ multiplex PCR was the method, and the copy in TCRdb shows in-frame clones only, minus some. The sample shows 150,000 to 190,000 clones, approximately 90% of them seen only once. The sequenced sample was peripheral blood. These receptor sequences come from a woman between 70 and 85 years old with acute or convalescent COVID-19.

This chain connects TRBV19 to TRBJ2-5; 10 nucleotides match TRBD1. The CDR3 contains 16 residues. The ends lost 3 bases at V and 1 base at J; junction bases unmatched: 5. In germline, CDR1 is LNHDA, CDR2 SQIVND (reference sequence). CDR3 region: CASSIGTGVTQETQYF. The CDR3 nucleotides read TGTGCCAGTAGTATCGGGACAGGGGTCACCCAAGAGACCCAGTACTTC.

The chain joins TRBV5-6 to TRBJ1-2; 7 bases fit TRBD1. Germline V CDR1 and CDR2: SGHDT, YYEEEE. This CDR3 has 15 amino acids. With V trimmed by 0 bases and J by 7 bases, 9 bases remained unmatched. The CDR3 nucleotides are TGTGCCAGCAGCTTGGATCGGAGACAGGGCGGTGGCTACACCTTC. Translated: CASSLDRRQGGGYTF. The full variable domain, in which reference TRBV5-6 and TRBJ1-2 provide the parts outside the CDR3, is DAGVTQSPTHLIKTRGQQVTLRCSPKSGHDTVSWYQQALGQGPQFIFQYYEEEERQRGNFPDRFSGHQFPNYSSELNVNALLLGDSALYLCASSLDRRQGGGYTFGSGTRLTVV.

The CDR3 loop is CASRPPGGGNQPQHF. DNA of the CDR3: TGTGCCAGCAGGCCCCCGGGAGGAGGCAATCAGCCCCAGCATTTT. The rearrangement links TRBV6-5 to TRBJ1-5; no clear D gene. CDR1 is MNHEY and CDR2 is SVGAGI in the germline V gene. The CDR3 spans 15 residues. The V end lost 6 bases, the J end lost 2 bases, and 14 bases lay between the germline ends.

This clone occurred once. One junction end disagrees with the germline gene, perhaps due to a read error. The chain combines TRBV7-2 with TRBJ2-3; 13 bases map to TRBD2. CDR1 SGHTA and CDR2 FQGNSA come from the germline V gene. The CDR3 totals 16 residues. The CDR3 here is CASSLALAGGPNTQYF. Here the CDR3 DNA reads TGTGCCAGCAGCCTAGCACTAGCGGGGGGGCCGAATACGCAGTATTTT.

The CDR3: CASSLGQGSTGELFF. The CDR3 nucleotides read TGTGCCAGCAGTTTGGGACAGGGAAGCACCGGGGAGCTGTTTTTT. V and J are TRBV6-5 and TRBJ2-2, with 9 bases that match TRBD1. Looked up from germline, CDR1 is MNHEY and CDR2 is SVGAGI. The CDR3 is 15 residues long. With 4 bases clipped from V and 4 bases from J, the junction kept 4 bases outside the gene matches.

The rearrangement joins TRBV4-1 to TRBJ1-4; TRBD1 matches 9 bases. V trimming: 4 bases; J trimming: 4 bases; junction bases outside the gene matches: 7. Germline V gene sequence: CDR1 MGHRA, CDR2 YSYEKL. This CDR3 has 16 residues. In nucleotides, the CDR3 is TGCGCCAGCAGCCCCGGGACAGGGAGCTATAATGAAAAACTGTTTTTT. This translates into CASSPGTGSYNEKLFF.

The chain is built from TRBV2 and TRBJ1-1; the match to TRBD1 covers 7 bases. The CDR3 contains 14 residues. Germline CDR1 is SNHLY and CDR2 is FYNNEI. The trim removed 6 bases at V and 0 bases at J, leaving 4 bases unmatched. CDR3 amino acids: CASSHRGLNTEAFF. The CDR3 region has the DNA TGTGCCAGCAGCCACAGGGGATTGAACACTGAAGCTTTCTTT.

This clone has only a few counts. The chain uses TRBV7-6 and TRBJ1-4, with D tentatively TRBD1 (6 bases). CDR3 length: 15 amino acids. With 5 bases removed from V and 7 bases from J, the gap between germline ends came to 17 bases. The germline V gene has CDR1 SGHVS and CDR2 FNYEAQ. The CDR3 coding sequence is TGTGCCAGCAGCCCCTCTACAGGGTTCGGTGAAAAACTGTTTTTT. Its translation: CASSPSTGFGEKLFF.

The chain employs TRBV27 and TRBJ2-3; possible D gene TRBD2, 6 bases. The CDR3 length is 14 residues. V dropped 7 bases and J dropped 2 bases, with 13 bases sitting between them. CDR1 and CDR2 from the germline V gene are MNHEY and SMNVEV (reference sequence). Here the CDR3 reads CASNPGLVTDTQYF. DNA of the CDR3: TGTGCCAGCAACCCGGGACTGGTCACAGATACGCAGTATTTT.

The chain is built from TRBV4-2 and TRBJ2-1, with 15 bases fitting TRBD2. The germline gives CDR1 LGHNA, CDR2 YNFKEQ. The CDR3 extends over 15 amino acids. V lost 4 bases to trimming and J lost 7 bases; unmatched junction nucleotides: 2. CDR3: CASSPGLAGGNEQFF. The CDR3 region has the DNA TGTGCCAGCAGCCCTGGACTAGCGGGGGGGAATGAGCAGTTCTTC.

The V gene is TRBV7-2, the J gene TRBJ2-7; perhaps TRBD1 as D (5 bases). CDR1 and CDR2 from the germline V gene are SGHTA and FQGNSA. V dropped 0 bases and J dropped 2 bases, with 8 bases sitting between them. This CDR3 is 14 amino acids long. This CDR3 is CASSLAQGPYEQYF. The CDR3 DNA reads TGTGCCAGCAGCTTAGCGCAGGGTCCCTACGAGCAGTACTTC.

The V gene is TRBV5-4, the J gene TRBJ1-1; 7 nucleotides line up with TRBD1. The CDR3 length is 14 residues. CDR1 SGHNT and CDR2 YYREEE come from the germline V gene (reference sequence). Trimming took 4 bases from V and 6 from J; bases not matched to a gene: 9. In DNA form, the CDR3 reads TGTGCCAGCAGCCGATCGTCCGGGACAGCTGAAGCTTTCTTT. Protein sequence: CASSRSSGTAEAFF.

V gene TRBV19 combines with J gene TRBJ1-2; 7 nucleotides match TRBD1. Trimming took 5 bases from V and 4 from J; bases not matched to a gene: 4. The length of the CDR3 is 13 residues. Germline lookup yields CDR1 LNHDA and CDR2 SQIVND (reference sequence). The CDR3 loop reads CASSVGQSYGYTF. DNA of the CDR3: TGTGCCAGTAGTGTGGGACAGAGCTATGGCTACACCTTC.

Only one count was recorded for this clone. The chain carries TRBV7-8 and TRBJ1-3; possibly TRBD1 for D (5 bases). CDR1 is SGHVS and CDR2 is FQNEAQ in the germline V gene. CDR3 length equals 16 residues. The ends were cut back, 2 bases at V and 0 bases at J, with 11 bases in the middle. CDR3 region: CASSLIGGSSGNTIYF. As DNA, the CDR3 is TGTGCCAGCAGCTTAATCGGGGGAAGCTCTGGAAACACCATATATTTT.

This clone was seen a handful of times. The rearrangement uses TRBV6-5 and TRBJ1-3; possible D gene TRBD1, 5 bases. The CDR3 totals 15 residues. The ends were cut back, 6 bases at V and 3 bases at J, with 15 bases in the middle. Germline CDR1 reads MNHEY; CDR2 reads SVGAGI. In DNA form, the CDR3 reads TGTGCCAGCAGGGCCCCCGGACAAAATGGAAACACCATATATTTT. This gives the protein CASRAPGQNGNTIYF.

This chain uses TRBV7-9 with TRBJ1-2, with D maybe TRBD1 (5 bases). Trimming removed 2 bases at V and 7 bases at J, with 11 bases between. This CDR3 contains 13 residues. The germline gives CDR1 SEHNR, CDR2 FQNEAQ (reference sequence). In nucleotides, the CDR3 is TGTGCCAGCAGCTTAACGCAGGGTGGTGGCTACACCTTC. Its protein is CASSLTQGGGYTF.

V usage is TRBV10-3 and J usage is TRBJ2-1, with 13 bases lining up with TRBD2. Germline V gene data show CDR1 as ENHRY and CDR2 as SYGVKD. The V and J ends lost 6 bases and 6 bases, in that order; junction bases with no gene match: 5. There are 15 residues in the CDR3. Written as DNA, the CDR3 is TGTGCCATCAGGACTAGCGGGGGGTGGGTCAATGAGCAGTTCTTC. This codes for CAIRTSGGWVNEQFF.

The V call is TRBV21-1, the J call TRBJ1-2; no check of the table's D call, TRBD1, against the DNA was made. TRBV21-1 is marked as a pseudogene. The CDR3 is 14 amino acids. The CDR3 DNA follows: TGTGCCAGCATCCGGACAGGGTGCTCCTATGGCTACACCTTC. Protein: CASIRTGCSYGYTF.

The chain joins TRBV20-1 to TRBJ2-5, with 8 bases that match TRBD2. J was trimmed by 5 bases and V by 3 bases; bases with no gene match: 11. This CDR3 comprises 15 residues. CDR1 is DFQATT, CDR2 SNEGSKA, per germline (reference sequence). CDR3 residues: CSASPSAGGLETQYF. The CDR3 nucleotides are TGCAGTGCTAGTCCTTCCGCGGGGGGTTTGGAGACCCAGTACTTC.

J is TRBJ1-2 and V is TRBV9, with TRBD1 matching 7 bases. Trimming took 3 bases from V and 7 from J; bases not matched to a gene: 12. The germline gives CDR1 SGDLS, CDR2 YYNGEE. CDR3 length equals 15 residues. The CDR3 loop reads CASSEGLGGTVGYTF. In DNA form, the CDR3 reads TGTGCCAGCAGCGAGGGGCTAGGGGGCACGGTTGGCTACACCTTC. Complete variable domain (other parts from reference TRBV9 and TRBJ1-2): DSGVTQTPKHLITATGQRVTLRCSPRSGDLSVYWYQQSLDQGLQFLIQYYNGEERAKGNILERFSAQQFPDLHSELNLSSLELGDSALYFCASSEGLGGTVGYTFGSGTRLTVV.

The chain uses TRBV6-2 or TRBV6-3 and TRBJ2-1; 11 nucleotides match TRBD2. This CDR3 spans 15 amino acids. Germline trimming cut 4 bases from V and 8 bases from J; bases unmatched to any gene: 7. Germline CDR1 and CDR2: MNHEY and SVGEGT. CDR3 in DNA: TGTGCCAGCAGTTTGAGTAGCGGGGGGGCCGATGAGCAGTTCTTC. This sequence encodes CASSLSSGGADEQFF.

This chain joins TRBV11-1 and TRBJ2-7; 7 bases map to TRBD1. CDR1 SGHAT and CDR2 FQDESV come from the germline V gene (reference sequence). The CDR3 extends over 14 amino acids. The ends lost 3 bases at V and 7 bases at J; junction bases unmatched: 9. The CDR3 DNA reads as TGTGCCAGCAGCTTCCGGGACAGACTTGATGAGCAGTACTTC. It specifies CASSFRDRLDEQYF.

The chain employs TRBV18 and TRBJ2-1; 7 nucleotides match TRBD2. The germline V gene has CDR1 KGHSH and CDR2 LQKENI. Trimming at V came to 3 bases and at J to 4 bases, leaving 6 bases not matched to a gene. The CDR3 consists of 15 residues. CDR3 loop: CASSPGGGGYNEQFF. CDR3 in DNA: TGTGCCAGCTCACCGGGTGGCGGGGGTTACAATGAGCAGTTCTTC.

The CDR3 nucleotides are TGTGCCAGCACAGAGCTCCTAGCGGGGGCTTACAATGAGCAGTTCTTC. It yields the protein CASTELLAGAYNEQFF. The gene calls are TRBV18 and TRBJ2-1, with 10 bases matching TRBD2. The ends lost 8 bases at V and 4 bases at J; junction bases unmatched: 11. This CDR3 spans 16 amino acids. The germline V gene has CDR1 KGHSH and CDR2 LQKENI.

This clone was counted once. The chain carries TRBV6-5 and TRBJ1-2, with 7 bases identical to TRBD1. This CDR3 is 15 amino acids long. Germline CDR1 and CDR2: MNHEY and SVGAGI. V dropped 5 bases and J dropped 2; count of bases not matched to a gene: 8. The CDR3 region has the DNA TGTGCCAGCAGTCTTGCTCCGGGACAGAACTATGGCTACACCTTC. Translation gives CASSLAPGQNYGYTF.

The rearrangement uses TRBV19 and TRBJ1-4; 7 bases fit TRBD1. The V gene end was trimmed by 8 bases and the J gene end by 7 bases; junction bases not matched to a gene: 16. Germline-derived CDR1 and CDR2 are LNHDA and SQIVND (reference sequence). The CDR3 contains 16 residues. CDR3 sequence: CASSGMLGRGVEKLFF. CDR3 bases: TGTGCCAGTTCTGGAATGTTGGGCAGGGGGGTTGAAAAACTGTTTTTT.

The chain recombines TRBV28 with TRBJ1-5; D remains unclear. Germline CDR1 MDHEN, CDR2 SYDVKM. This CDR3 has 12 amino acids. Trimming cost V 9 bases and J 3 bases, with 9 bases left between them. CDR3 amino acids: CASTVLNQPQHF. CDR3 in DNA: TGTGCCAGTACAGTCCTCAATCAGCCCCAGCATTTT.

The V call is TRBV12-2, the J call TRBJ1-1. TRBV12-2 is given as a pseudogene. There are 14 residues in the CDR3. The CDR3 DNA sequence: TGTGCAAGTCGCTTCGGATTCCGGGGCACTGAAGCTTTCTTT. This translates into CASRFGFRGTEAFF.

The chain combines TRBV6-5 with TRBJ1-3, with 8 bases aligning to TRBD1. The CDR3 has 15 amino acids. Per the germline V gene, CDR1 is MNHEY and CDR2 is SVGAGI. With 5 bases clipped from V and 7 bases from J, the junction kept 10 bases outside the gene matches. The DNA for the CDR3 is TGTGCCAGCAGTAATGGTGCAGGGGGCGCCAACACCATATATTTT. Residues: CASSNGAGGANTIYF.

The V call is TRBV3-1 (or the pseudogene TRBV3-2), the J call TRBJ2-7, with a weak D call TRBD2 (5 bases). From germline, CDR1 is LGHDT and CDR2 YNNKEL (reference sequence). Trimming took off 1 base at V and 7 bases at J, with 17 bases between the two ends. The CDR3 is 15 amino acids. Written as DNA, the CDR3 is TGTGCCAGCAGCCAAGGTTGGGCCTCAACGGGAGAGCAGTACGTC. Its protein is CASSQGWASTGEQYV.